This TCR beta chain was identified in a study of CD8 T cells in Susac syndrome. Negative isolation yielded the CD8+ and CD4+ T cells, while FACS enriched the TEMRA cells. The CDR3 has 14 amino acids. Between the trimmed V and J ends, which lost 4 bases and 4 bases, there was a span of 12 bases. Germline loops: CDR1 KGHDR, CDR2 SFDVKD. Reverse transcription of roughly 0.5 to 1 ug RNA used random hexamers. With immunoSEQ multiplex PCR, TCR beta CDR3 was amplified across 54 Vbeta and 13 Jbeta. TCRdb independently ran MiXCR on the immunoSEQ multiplex PCR reads; one entry per CDR3 protein. The sample contains some 260,000 distinct CDR3 sequences, about 94% of which appear only once. Study-level points and caveats: As the study acknowledged, the number of individuals in its TCR sequencing and HLA analysis was relatively small.

A remark on this clonotype: Its target is not known.

The specimen was CD4+ T cells from PBMCs. This chain uses TRBV24-1 with TRBJ1-2, with D possibly TRBD1 on 5 matching bases. This receptor was obtained from a human donor with multiple sclerosis. The CDR3 spells CATSEGDLSYGYTF. As DNA, the CDR3 is TGTGCCACCAGTGAGGGGGACTTATCCTATGGCTACACCTTC.